This T cell receptor (beta chain) was sequenced during a study of T cell changes during pregnancy in multiple sclerosis. V was shortened by 4 bases and J by 0 bases, with 7 bases between the two germline ends. The CDR3 length is 13 residues. In germline, CDR1 is MNHEY, CDR2 SMNVEV (reference sequence). Here immunoSEQ multiplex PCR was the method, and the copy in TCRdb shows in-frame clones only, minus some. The table includes 60,000 to 65,000 clones, approximately 90% detected once. This sequence originates from a female donor in good health, enrolled as a control in a pregnancy study. The source was peripheral blood, collected in the second trimester of pregnancy. The V gene is TRBV27, the J gene TRBJ2-7, with D uncertain. The CDR3 DNA sequence: TGTGCCAGCAGTTCCACGAGCTCCTACGAGCAGTACTTC. Encoded protein: CASSSTSSYEQYF.